This T cell receptor (beta chain) comes out of a study of T cell responses to AZD1222 COVID-19 vaccine. Study results and limitations: Repertoire collection took place solely once the T cell response had peaked.

Method: immunoSEQ multiplex PCR; TCRdb's copy keeps in-frame clones and lacks some. The table has approximately 170,000 clones, almost 90% seen once. Germline V CDR1 and CDR2: LNHNV, YYDKDF (reference sequence). V was cut by 6 bases and J by 0 bases, with 11 bases left in between. CDR3 length equals 15 residues. Comment on this clone: What it recognizes is unknown.

This rearrangement joins TRBV15 to TRBJ2-2; D is unclear. The sequencing used peripheral blood, collected 28 days after the second AZD1222 dose. This sequence originates from an adult who received the AZD1222 COVID-19 vaccine. CDR3 coding DNA: TGTGCCACCAGGGGGAAGGGTACGAACACCGGGGAGCTGTTTTTT. Amino acids: CATRGKGTNTGELFF.